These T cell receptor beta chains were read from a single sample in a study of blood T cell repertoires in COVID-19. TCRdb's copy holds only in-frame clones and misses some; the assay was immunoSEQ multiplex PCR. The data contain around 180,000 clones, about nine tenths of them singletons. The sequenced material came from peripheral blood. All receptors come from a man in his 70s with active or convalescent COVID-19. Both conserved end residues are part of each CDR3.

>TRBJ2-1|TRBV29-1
CSVGSDSRYEQFF
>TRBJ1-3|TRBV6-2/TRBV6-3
CASSYSGTGIISGNTIYF
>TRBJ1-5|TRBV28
CASREDRAQPQHF
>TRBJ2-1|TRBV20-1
CSASRGIEQFF
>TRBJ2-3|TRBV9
CASSVALTDTQYF
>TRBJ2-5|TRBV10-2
CASTVWGGLAGKGGETQYF
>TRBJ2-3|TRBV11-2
CASSFPWDYTDTQYF
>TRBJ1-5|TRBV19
CASSGLGQGNQPQHF
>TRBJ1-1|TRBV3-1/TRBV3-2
CASSQSDRVKTEAFF
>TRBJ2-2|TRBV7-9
CASSEGRRGHGELFF
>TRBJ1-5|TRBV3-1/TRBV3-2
CASSTQGQGPQHF
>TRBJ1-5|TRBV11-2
CASSSPWRVPFLPQHF
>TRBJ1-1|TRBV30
CAWSLTLGGTEAFF
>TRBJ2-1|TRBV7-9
CASSLAGAGKDNEQFF
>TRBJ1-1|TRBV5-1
CASSRTGQMNTEAFF
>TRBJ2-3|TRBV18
CASSRDRTEDTQYF
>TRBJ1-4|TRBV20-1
CSASARAGEKLFF
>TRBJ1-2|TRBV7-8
CASSLAHRPFANYGYTF
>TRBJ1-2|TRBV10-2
CASRGQDRGYTF
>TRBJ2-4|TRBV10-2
CASIGTGAKNIQYF
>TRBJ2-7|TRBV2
CASKIKQGPSYEQYF
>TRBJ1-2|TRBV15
CATSRVFEGYTF
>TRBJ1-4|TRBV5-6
CASSLQGAWEKLFF
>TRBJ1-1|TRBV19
CASSNIGRNTEAFF
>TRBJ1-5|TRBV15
CATSSYRGAYSNQPQHF
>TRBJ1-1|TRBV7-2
CASSPSGQTNTEAFF
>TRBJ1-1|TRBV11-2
CASSLERPRAEAFF
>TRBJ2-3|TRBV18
CASSPPGQGVLNTQYF
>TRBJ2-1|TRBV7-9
CASSLRTSGSNEQFF
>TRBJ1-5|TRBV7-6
CASSSRGGVGNQPQHF
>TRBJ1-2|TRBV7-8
CASSPGRDYWSNYGYTF
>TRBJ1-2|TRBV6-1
CASSEGRGTDGYTF
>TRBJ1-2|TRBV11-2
CASSPIGGNYGYTF
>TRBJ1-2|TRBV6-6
CASSENSYGYTF
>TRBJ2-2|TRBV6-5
CASLDPNTGELFF
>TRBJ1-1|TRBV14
CASSQVRGWGTEAFF
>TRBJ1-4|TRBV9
CASSVEEGIREKLFF
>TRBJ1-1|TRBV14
CASSQDLQGGAFF
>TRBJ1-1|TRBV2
CASSEWQSNTEAFF
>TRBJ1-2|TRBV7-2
CASSFRQGAMDGYTF
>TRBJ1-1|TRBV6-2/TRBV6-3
CASSPRQREAFF
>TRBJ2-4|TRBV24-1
CATSGQGGNIQYF
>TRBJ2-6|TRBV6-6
CASSLVASGANVLTF
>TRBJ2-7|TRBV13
CASSLSPGPTYEQYF
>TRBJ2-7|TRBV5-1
CASSLVSGVTSYEQYF
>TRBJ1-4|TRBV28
CASAYTSGVTNEKLFF
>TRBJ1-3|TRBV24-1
CATSDLALTEAGYTIYF
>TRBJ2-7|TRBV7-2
CASSSTSGGFSYEQYF
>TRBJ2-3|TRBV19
CASSMRIAGDTQYF
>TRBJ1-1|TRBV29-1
CSDTPGIMNTEAFF
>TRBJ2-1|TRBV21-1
CASSTRQGGNEQFF
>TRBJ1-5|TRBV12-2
CASRSWTGDSNQPQHF
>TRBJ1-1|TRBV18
CASGTGGGRTNTEAFF
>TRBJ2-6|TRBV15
CATSRAQSGANVLTF
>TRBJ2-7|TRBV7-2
CASSSGRRGEQYF
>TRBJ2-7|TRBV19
CASSIVTGAYEQYF